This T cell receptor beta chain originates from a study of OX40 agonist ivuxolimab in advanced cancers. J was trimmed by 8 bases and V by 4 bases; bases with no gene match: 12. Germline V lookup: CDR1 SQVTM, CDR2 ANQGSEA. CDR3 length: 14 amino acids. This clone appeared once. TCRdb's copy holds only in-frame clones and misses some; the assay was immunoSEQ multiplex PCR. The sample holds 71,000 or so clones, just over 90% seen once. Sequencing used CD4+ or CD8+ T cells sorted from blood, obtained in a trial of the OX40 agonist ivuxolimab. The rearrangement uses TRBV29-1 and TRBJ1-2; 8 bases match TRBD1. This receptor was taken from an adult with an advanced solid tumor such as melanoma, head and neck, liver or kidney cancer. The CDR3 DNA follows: TGCAGCGTTGGAAGAGGCAGGGGGCCGGAGGGCTACACCTTC. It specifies CSVGRGRGPEGYTF. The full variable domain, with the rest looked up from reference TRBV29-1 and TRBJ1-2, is SAVISQKPSRDICQRGTSLTIQCQVDSQVTMMFWYRQQPGQSLTLIATANQGSEATYESGFVIDKFPISRPNLTFSTLTVSNMSPEDSSIYLCSVGRGRGPEGYTFGSGTRLTVV.